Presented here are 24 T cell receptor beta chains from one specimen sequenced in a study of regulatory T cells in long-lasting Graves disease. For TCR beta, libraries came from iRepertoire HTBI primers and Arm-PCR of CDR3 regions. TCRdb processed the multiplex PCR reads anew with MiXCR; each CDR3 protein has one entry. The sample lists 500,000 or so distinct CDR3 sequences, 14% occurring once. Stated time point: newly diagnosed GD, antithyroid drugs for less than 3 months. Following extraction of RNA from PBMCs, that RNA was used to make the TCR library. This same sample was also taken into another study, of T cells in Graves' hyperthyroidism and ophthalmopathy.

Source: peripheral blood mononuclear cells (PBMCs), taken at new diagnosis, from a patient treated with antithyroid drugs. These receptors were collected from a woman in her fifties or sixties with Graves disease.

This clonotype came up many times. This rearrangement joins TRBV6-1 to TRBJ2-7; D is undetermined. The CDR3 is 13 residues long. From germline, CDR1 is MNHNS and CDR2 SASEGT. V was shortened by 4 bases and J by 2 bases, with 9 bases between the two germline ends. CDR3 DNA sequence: TGTGCCAGCAGTGGGGCAGGCCCCTACGAGCAGTACTTC. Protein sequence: CASSGAGPYEQYF.

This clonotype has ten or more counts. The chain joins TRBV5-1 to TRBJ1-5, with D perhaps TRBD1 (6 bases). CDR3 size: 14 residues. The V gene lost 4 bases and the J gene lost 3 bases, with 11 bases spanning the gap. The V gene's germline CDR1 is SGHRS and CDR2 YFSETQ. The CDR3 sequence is CASSPTGDNQPQHF. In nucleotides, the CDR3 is TGCGCCAGCAGCCCGACAGGAGACAATCAGCCCCAGCATTTT.

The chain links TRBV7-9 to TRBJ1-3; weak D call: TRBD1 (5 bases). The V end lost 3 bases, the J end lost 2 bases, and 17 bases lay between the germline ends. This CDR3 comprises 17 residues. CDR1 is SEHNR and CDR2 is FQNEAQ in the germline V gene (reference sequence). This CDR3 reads CASSFRRGTGAGNTIYF. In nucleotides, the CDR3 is TGTGCCAGCAGCTTTAGACGGGGCACAGGAGCTGGAAACACCATATATTTT.

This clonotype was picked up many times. The CDR3 region has the DNA TGTGCCAGCAGTGGACAGGTCACAGATACGCAGTATTTT. Its translation is CASSGQVTDTQYF. This chain joins TRBV6-1 and TRBJ2-3, with D possibly TRBD1 on 6 matching bases. The ends were cut back, 4 bases at V and 2 bases at J, with 7 bases in the middle. The CDR3 is 13 residues long. Germline CDR1 MNHNS, CDR2 SASEGT.

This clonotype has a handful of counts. For the CDR3, the DNA is TGCGCCAGCAGCTTGGCGTTTCGGGCTAGCGGGAGAATAGTACAAGAGACCCAGTACTTC. Translated: CASSLAFRASGRIVQETQYF. V gene TRBV5-1 combines with J gene TRBJ2-5; 10 bases match TRBD2. The V gene end was trimmed by 0 bases and the J gene end by 2 bases; junction bases not matched to a gene: 16. Per germline, CDR1 SGHRS and CDR2 YFSETQ. The CDR3 loop spans 20 amino acids.

The CDR3 loop reads CASSQEGGREYEQYF. The DNA for the CDR3 is TGCGCCAGCAGCCAAGAGGGTGGGAGGGAGTACGAGCAGTACTTC. The V and J genes are TRBV4-1 and TRBJ2-7, with 7 bases that match TRBD2. The J segment lost 4 bases and the V segment lost 0 bases, leaving 6 bases of the junction unmatched. Germline CDR1 MGHRA, CDR2 YSYEKL. The CDR3 totals 15 residues.

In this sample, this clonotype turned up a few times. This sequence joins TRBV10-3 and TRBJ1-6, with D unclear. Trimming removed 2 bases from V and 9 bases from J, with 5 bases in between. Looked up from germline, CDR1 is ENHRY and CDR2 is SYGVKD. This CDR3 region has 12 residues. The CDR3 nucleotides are TGTGCCATCAGTGAGGAGGTTTCACCCCTCCACTTT. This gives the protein CAISEEVSPLHF.

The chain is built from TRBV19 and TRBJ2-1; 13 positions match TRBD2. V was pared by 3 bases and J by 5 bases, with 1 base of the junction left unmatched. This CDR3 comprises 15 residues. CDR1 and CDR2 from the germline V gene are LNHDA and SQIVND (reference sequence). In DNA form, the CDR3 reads TGTGCCAGTAGTATTGGGACTAGCGGGAACAATGAGCAGTTCTTC. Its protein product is CASSIGTSGNNEQFF.

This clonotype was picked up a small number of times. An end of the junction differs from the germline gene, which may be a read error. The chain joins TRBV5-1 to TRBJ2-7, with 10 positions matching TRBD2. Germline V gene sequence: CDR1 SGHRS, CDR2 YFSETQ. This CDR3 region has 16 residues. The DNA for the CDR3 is TGTGCCAGCAGCTTGGTTCCTAGCGGGAGCTCCTACGAGCAGTACTTC. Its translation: CASSLVPSGSSYEQYF.

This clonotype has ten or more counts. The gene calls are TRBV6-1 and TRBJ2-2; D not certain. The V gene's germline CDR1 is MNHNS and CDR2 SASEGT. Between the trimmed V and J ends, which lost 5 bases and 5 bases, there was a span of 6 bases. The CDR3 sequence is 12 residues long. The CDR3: CASSPMTGELFF. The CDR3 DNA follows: TGTGCCAGCAGTCCCATGACCGGGGAGCTGTTTTTT.

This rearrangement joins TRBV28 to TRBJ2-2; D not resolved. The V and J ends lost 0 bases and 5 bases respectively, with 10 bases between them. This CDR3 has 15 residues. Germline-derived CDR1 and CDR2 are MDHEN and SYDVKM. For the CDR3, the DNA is TGTGCCAGCAGTTTATGGGTCTGGGGAACCGGGGAGCTGTTTTTT. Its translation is CASSLWVWGTGELFF.

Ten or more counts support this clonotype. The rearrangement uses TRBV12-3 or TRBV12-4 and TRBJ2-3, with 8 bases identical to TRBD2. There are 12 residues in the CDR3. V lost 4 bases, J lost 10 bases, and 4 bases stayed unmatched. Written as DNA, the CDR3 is TGTGCCAGCAGTTCAGGACTAGCTTCGCAGTATTTT. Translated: CASSSGLASQYF.

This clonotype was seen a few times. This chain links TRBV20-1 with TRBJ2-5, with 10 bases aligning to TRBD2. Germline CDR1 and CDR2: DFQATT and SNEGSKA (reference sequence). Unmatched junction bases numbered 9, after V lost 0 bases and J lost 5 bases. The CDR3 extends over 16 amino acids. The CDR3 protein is CSARDPSGRAAETQYF. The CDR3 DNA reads TGCAGTGCTAGAGATCCCAGCGGGAGGGCCGCCGAGACCCAGTACTTC.

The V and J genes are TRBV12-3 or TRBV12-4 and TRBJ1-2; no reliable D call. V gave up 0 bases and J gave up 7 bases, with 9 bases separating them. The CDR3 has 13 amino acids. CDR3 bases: TGTGCCAGCAGTTTAGCTAGGACGTTTGGCTACACCTTC. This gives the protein CASSLARTFGYTF.

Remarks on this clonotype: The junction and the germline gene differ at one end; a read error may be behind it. For the CDR3, the DNA is TGTGCCAGTGGTATAGGACTAGCGGGTTACTCCTACAATGAGCAGTTCTTC. Its translation is CASGIGLAGYSYNEQFF. This chain links TRBV19 with TRBJ2-7, with 11 bases fitting TRBD2. Matching the DNA end better, TRBJ2-1 makes the J call doubtful. Germline assignment: CDR1 LNHDA and CDR2 SQIVND (reference sequence). The CDR3 has 17 amino acids.

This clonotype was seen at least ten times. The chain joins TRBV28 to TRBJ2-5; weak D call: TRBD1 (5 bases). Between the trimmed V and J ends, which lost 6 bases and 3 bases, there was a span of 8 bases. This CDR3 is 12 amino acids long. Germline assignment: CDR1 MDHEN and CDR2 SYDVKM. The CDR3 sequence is CASRQGEETQYF. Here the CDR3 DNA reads TGTGCCAGCAGACAAGGGGAAGAGACCCAGTACTTC.

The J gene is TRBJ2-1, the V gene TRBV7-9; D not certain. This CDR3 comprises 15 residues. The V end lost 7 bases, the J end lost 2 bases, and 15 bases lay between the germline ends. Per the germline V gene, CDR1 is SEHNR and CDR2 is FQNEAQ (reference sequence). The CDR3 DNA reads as TGTGCCAGCACCCTAGACGGCAGGCCCTACAATGAGCAGTTCTTC. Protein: CASTLDGRPYNEQFF.

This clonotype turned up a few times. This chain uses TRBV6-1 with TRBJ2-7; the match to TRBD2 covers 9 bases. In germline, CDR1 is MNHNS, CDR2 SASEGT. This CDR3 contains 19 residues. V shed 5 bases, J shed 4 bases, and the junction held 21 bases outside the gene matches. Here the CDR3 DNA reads TGTGCCAGCAGTCACCGACTGGCGGGAGGGCGTTCGGGTCGTTACGAGCAGTACTTC. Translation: CASSHRLAGGRSGRYEQYF.

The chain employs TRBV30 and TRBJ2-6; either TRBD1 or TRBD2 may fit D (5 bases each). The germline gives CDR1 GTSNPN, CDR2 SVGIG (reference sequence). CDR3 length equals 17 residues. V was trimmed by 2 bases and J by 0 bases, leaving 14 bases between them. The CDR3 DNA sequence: TGTGCCTGGAGTAAACAGGAGGTTAGCTCTGGGGCCAACGTCCTGACTTTC. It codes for CAWSKQEVSSGANVLTF.

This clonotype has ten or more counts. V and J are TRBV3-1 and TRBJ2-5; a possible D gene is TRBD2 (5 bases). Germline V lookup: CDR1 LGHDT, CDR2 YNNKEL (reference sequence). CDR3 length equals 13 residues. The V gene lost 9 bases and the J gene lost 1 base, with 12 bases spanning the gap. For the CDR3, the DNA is TGTGCCAGTTTTACTAGTGGCCAAGAGACCCAGTACTTC. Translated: CASFTSGQETQYF.

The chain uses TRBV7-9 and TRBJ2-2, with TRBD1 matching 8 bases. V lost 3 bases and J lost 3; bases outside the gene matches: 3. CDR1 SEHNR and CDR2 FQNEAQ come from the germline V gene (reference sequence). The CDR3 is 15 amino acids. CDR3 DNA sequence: TGTGCCAGCAGCTTCCAGGGGGCGCACACCGGGGAGCTGTTTTTT. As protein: CASSFQGAHTGELFF.

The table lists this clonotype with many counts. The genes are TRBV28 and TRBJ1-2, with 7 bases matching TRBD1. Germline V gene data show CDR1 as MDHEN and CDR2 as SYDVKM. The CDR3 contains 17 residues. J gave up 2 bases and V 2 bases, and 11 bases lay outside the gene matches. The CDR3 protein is CASSLNLGQTLNYGYTF. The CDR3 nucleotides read TGTGCCAGCAGTTTAAATTTGGGACAGACGTTAAACTATGGCTACACCTTC.

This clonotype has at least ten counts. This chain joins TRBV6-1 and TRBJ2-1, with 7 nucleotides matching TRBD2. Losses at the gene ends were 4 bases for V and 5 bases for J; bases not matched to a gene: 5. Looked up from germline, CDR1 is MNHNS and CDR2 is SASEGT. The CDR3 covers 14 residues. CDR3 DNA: TGTGCCAGCAGTGGTTCTAGCGGAAACAATGAGCAGTTCTTC. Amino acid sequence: CASSGSSGNNEQFF.

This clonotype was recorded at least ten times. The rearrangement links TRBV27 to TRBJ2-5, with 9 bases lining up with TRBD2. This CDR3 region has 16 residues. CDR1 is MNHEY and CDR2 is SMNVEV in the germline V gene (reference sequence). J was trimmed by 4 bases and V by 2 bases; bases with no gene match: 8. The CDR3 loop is CASSLQAGGPGETQYF. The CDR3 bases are TGTGCCAGCAGTTTACAGGCGGGAGGGCCGGGAGAGACCCAGTACTTC.